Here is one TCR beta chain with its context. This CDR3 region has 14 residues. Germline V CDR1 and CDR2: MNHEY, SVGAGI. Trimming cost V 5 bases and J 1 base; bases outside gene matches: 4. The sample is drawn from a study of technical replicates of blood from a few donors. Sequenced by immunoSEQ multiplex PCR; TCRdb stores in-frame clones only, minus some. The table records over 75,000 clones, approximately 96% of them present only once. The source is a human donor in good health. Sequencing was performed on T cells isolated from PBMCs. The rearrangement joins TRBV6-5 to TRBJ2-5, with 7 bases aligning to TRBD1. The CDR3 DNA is TGTGCCAGCAGTCCGCGACAGGGCCAAGAGACCCAGTACTTC. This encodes CASSPRQGQETQYF.